This paragraph covers one T cell receptor (beta chain) sequence. Antigen unknown. The data stem from a study of breast tumors, draining lymph nodes, adjacent tissues. Overall study results and limits: Compared with lymph nodes, tumors were less diverse; compared with nontumor tissue, more.

MiXCR, run by TCRdb on the multiplex PCR reads, gives a single entry per CDR3 protein. In the table there are about 230,000 distinct CDR3 sequences, about 30% of which are singletons. Breast cancer patients provided tissue from their axillary draining lymph nodes. The clonotype originates from a female donor with breast cancer. Some clones in this sample may be carry-over from other donors' samples. Sequencing input: axillary lymph node tissue.

The CDR3 here is CASGALRGTEDYTF. The CDR3 coding sequence is TGTGCTAGTGGGGCCTTAAGAGGCACTGAAGACTACACCTTC. The rearrangement joins TRBV12-5 to TRBJ1-2; D call uncertain. V lost 6 bases, J lost 10 bases, and 21 bases lay in between. Looked up from germline, CDR1 is LGHNT and CDR2 is FRNRAP. The CDR3 runs 14 residues.